The T cell receptor beta chain described here comes from a study of blood T cell repertoires in COVID-19. TCRdb's copy holds only in-frame clones and misses some; the assay was immunoSEQ multiplex PCR. The table lists 92,000 or so clones, 72% of them singletons. Germline V gene data show CDR1 as SGHRS and CDR2 as YFSETQ. The V end lost 0 bases, the J end lost 6 bases, and 22 bases lay between the germline ends. The CDR3 has 18 residues. The chain has TRBV5-1 and TRBJ2-1; D is perhaps TRBD2 (5 bases). This TCR derives from a woman older than 75 with acute or convalescent COVID-19. The sequenced sample consisted of peripheral blood. The CDR3 region has the DNA TGCGCCAGCAGCTTGGCCCGGGAACGGTCGGCGTCTTTCAATGAGCAGTTCTTC. Protein product: CASSLARERSASFNEQFF.